The 31 T cell receptor beta chains below all came from one sample that was sequenced in a study of cytomegalovirus exposure and HLA in healthy donors. Use of 60 Vbeta and 13 Jbeta primers characterized the PCR. Generated by immunoSEQ multiplex PCR, the TCRdb table keeps only in-frame clones and is missing some. This sample has under 200,000 clones, with about three quarters found just once. Sequencing was done on a sample of PBMCs. The receptors come from a woman in her thirties or forties in good health and CMV-seropositive.

This clone has just a few counts. The V and J genes are TRBV4-3 and TRBJ2-1; 7 nucleotides align to TRBD2. CDR3 length equals 16 residues. The trim removed 2 bases at V and 1 base at J, leaving 5 bases unmatched. Germline values: CDR1 LGHNA, CDR2 YSLEER. This CDR3 is CASSQKAGFSYNEQFF. The CDR3 nucleotides read TGCGCCAGCAGCCAAAAAGCGGGGTTTTCCTACAATGAGCAGTTCTTC.

The rearrangement links TRBV6-5 to TRBJ2-5, with a tentative D call TRBD1 (5 bases). CDR3 length equals 14 residues. Germline lookup yields CDR1 MNHEY and CDR2 SVGAGI. This CDR3 reads CAVMDTTSRETQYF. The CDR3, as DNA: TGTGCGGTCATGGACACAACGAGCCGAGAGACCCAGTACTTC.

The rearrangement joins TRBV11-3 to TRBJ1-1; the D gene is possibly TRBD1 (5 bases). Germline V gene lookup returns CDR1 SGHNT and CDR2 YENEEA. Trimming removed 3 bases from V and 7 bases from J, with 18 bases in between. The CDR3 totals 15 residues. The CDR3 sequence: CASSFKDNSEGEAFF. The CDR3 DNA is TGTGCCAGCAGCTTCAAGGACAACTCGGAGGGTGAAGCTTTCTTT.

V and J are TRBV5-1 and TRBJ2-1; D gene uncertain. The V end lost 0 bases, the J end lost 2 bases, and 6 bases lay between the germline ends. The CDR3 length is 14 residues. CDR1 is SGHRS, CDR2 YFSETQ, per germline. The CDR3 sequence: CASSLGSTYNEQFF. The CDR3 DNA is TGCGCCAGCAGCTTGGGGTCTACCTACAATGAGCAGTTCTTC. Full variable domain (remainder filled in from reference TRBV5-1 and TRBJ2-1): KAGVTQTPRYLIKTRGQQVTLSCSPISGHRSVSWYQQTPGQGLQFLFEYFSETQRNKGNFPGRFSGRQFSNSRSEMNVSTLELGDSALYLCASSLGSTYNEQFFGPGTRLTVL.

The chain is built from TRBV7-2 and TRBJ1-4, with 8 bases fitting TRBD1. The V segment lost 8 bases and the J segment 8 bases; nucleotides outside the gene matches: 7. CDR3 size: 13 residues. Germline V gene sequence: CDR1 SGHTA, CDR2 FQGNSA. CDR3 loop: CASSGQGGEKLFF. CDR3 DNA sequence: TGTGCCAGCTCAGGACAGGGAGGCGAAAAACTGTTTTTT.

The chain has TRBV7-2 and TRBJ1-1; D possibly corresponds to TRBD1 (5 bases). V lost 3 bases to trimming and J lost 1 base, with 12 bases between them. The CDR3 is 15 amino acids. Germline CDR1 SGHTA, CDR2 FQGNSA. The CDR3 loop is CASSFLGTGNTEAFF. CDR3 nucleotide sequence: TGTGCCAGCAGCTTTTTAGGGACTGGGAACACTGAAGCTTTCTTT.

This clone has only one observation. The V call is TRBV6-5, the J call TRBJ2-7, with TRBD1 matching over 7 bases. The germline V gene encodes CDR1 MNHEY and CDR2 SVGAGI. The CDR3 is 14 residues long. V was pared by 6 bases and J by 1 base, with 6 bases of the junction left unmatched. The CDR3 DNA sequence: TGTGCCAGCAGATCCGGGACAGCATCCTACGAGCAGTACTTC. Translated: CASRSGTASYEQYF.

The V gene is TRBV11-2, the J gene TRBJ2-1; 9 nucleotides align to TRBD2. The germline V gene encodes CDR1 SGHAT and CDR2 FQNNGV. The CDR3 is made up of 16 amino acids. With 4 bases clipped from V and 10 bases from J, the junction kept 14 bases outside the gene matches. The CDR3 sequence: CASSWGQGLASKEQFF. CDR3 in DNA: TGTGCCAGCAGCTGGGGTCAGGGACTAGCTTCAAAGGAGCAGTTCTTC.

CDR3: CASSFWGLAGDRTQYF. The CDR3 DNA reads TGTGCCAGCAGCTTTTGGGGACTAGCGGGAGATCGGACCCAGTACTTC. V and J are TRBV11-2 and TRBJ2-5; TRBD2 matches 14 bases. Germline lookup yields CDR1 SGHAT and CDR2 FQNNGV. The CDR3 spans 16 residues. Trimming cost V 3 bases and J 7 bases; bases outside gene matches: 7. Supplemented by reference TRBV11-2 and TRBJ2-5, the full variable domain reads EAGVAQSPRYKIIEKRQSVAFWCNPISGHATLYWYQQILGQGPKLLIQFQNNGVVDDSQLPKDRFSAERLKGVDSTLKIQPAKLEDSAVYLCASSFWGLAGDRTQYFGPGTRLLVL.

This chain links TRBV5-6 with TRBJ1-5; the D gene is possibly TRBD1 (5 bases). V shed 3 bases and J shed 6 bases, with 7 bases lying between them. This CDR3 has 12 amino acids. Germline V gene sequence: CDR1 SGHDT, CDR2 YYEEEE. CDR3 nucleotides: TGTGCCAGCAGCTACGACAGTCAGCCCCAGCATTTT. It translates to CASSYDSQPQHF.

This CDR3 is CASKSRTGSSGELFF. Written as DNA, the CDR3 is TGTGCCAGCAAGTCCCGGACAGGGAGTTCCGGGGAGCTGTTTTTT. J is TRBJ2-2 and V is TRBV2, with TRBD1 identical over 8 bases. The germline V gene has CDR1 SNHLY and CDR2 FYNNEI. CDR3 size: 15 residues. The V segment lost 7 bases and the J segment 6 bases; nucleotides outside the gene matches: 10.

In DNA, the CDR3 is TGTGCCAGCAGTTTGGACAGGGGCGCCTACGAGCAGTACTTC. Its protein product is CASSLDRGAYEQYF. The chain links TRBV2 to TRBJ2-5; 9 bases agree with TRBD1. The J call is doubtful: the DNA matches TRBJ2-7 better. The V gene's germline CDR1 is SNHLY and CDR2 FYNNEI. The CDR3 spans 14 residues.

The chain has TRBV27 and TRBJ1-5; D perhaps matches TRBD1 (5 bases). The V gene lost 2 bases and the J gene lost 10 bases, with 15 bases spanning the gap. Germline V gene lookup returns CDR1 MNHEY and CDR2 SMNVEV (reference sequence). The length of the CDR3 is 14 residues. The chain's CDR3 is CASSLKGRVVPQHF. The CDR3 region has the DNA TGTGCCAGCAGTTTAAAGGGCAGGGTAGTTCCCCAGCATTTT.

The genes are TRBV10-1 and TRBJ2-1; maybe TRBD2 (6 bases). This CDR3 has 14 residues. CDR1 is WNHNN, CDR2 SYGVQD, per germline (reference sequence). Trimming shortened V by 5 bases and J by 4 bases, and 12 bases separated the two germline ends. DNA of the CDR3: TGCGCCAGCAGTACTAGCAGTAGATACAATGAGCAGTTCTTC. Amino acids: CASSTSSRYNEQFF.

This sequence joins TRBV9 and TRBJ1-2; D not resolved. The V and J ends lost 5 bases and 5 bases respectively, with 13 bases between them. CDR1 is SGDLS and CDR2 is YYNGEE in the germline V gene. The CDR3 is 13 amino acids. CDR3 bases: TGTGCCAGCAGGATTGAGGGATCGTATGGCTACACCTTC. It is translated as CASRIEGSYGYTF.

J is TRBJ2-1 and V is TRBV19; D unclear. The germline V and J ends were trimmed by 6 bases and 9 bases, with 15 bases remaining between them. Germline V gives CDR1 LNHDA, CDR2 SQIVND (reference sequence). CDR3 size: 13 residues. The CDR3 bases are TGTGCCAGTAGAGCAATGGAGCCCCCTGAGCAGTTCTTC. It yields the protein CASRAMEPPEQFF.

V usage is TRBV11-2 and J usage is TRBJ2-3; 9 positions match TRBD2. The CDR3 consists of 14 residues. Germline V gene sequence: CDR1 SGHAT, CDR2 FQNNGV. The trim removed 4 bases at V and 4 bases at J, leaving 3 bases unmatched. DNA of the CDR3: TGTGCCAGCAGCTCCCGACTAGCGGCAGATACGCAGTATTTT. This codes for CASSSRLAADTQYF.

V is TRBV18 and J is TRBJ2-7; 9 bases match TRBD1. Germline lookup yields CDR1 KGHSH and CDR2 LQKENI. The CDR3 length is 16 residues. J was trimmed by 5 bases and V by 3 bases; bases with no gene match: 11. The chain's CDR3 is CASSPVPGQGGNEQYF. In nucleotides, the CDR3 is TGTGCCAGCTCACCCGTACCGGGACAGGGTGGCAACGAGCAGTACTTC.

The sample holds one count of this clone. CDR3 in amino acids: CASSPEVNYGYTF. The CDR3 DNA sequence: TGTGCCAGCTCACCGGAGGTTAACTATGGCTACACCTTC. The chain carries TRBV18 and TRBJ1-2; the D is unclear. Germline loops: CDR1 KGHSH, CDR2 LQKENI. Trimming stripped 3 bases from V and 1 base from J, with 6 bases between. The CDR3 is made up of 13 amino acids.

This chain connects TRBV7-2 to TRBJ1-2; tentative D call: TRBD1 (6 bases). Germline-derived CDR1 and CDR2 are SGHTA and FQGNSA. The length of the CDR3 is 17 residues. The V end lost 5 bases, the J end lost 6 bases, and 25 bases lay between the germline ends. The CDR3 DNA reads TGTGCCAGCAGCCCATACGCGGGGGGGGCGCAATGGGATGGCTACACCTTC. This sequence encodes CASSPYAGGAQWDGYTF. The full variable domain, in which reference TRBV7-2 and TRBJ1-2 provide the parts outside the CDR3, is GAGVSQSPSNKVTEKGKDVELRCDPISGHTALYWYRQSLGQGLEFLIYFQGNSAPDKSGLPSDRFSAERTGGSVSTLTIQRTQQEDSAVYLCASSPYAGGAQWDGYTFGSGTRLTVV.

The chain is built from TRBV6-5 and TRBJ2-7; tentative D call: TRBD1 (5 bases). V lost 5 bases to trimming and J lost 2 bases, with 13 bases between them. CDR1 and CDR2 from the germline V gene are MNHEY and SVGAGI. The CDR3 sequence is 14 residues long. CDR3 in DNA: TGTGCCAGCAGTCGACAGTGGAGCCCCTACGAGCAGTACTTC. The encoded protein is CASSRQWSPYEQYF.

V usage is TRBV5-6 and J usage is TRBJ2-3, with 14 bases aligning to TRBD2. V was pared by 4 bases and J by 0 bases, with 4 bases of the junction left unmatched. The germline V gene has CDR1 SGHDT and CDR2 YYEEEE. The CDR3 extends over 17 amino acids. As DNA, the CDR3 is TGTGCCAGCAGCCCAGGGACTAGCGGGAGTAGCACAGATACGCAGTATTTT. Encoded protein: CASSPGTSGSSTDTQYF.

The chain links TRBV2 to TRBJ2-1; 9 nucleotides line up with TRBD1. The CDR3 has 13 amino acids. In germline, CDR1 is SNHLY, CDR2 FYNNEI. Trimming cost V 6 bases and J 5 bases; bases outside gene matches: 2. The CDR3 loop reads CASRGQGNNEQFF. The CDR3 nucleotides read TGTGCCAGCAGGGGACAGGGAAACAATGAGCAGTTCTTC.

The chain has TRBV5-1 and TRBJ1-1, with 9 bases matching TRBD1. CDR1 and CDR2 from the germline V gene are SGHRS and YFSETQ. V lost 1 base, J lost 5 bases, and 3 bases stayed unmatched. This CDR3 comprises 14 residues. CDR3 nucleotide sequence: TGCGCCAGCAGCTTGAAACAGGGGGCTACTGAAGCTTTCTTT. Protein product: CASSLKQGATEAFF.

This rearrangement joins TRBV6-6 to TRBJ2-7; D not certain. Per germline, CDR1 MNHNY and CDR2 SVGAGI (reference sequence). The CDR3 runs 13 residues. V was clipped by 2 bases and J by 2 bases, with 7 bases between them. Written as DNA, the CDR3 is TGTGCCAGCAGTTACCCAGGTCCCTACGAGCAGTACTTC. Translation: CASSYPGPYEQYF.

The chain recombines TRBV7-2 with TRBJ1-3, with D unclear. The V end was cut by 5 bases, the J end by 0 bases, with 11 bases between. Germline V gene data show CDR1 as SGHTA and CDR2 as FQGNSA. This CDR3 is built from 15 residues. The CDR3 nucleotides are TGTGCCAGCAGCCCAAAGCTGAGCTCTGGAAACACCATATATTTT. It yields the protein CASSPKLSSGNTIYF.

V gene TRBV7-8 combines with J gene TRBJ2-5, with a tentative D call TRBD1 (5 bases). The end of the DNA aligns better with TRBJ2-7, so the J call may be wrong. The CDR3 covers 13 residues. Germline V lookup: CDR1 SGHVS, CDR2 FQNEAQ. CDR3 bases: TGTGCCAGCAGCTTAGCAGGGGCGTACGAGCAGTACTTC. Translating it yields CASSLAGAYEQYF.

Of note for this clone: An end of the junction does not agree with germline; a read error may underlie this. The rearrangement joins TRBV29-1 to TRBJ2-4; 8 nucleotides align to TRBD1. The CDR3 has 20 residues. CDR1 and CDR2 (germline): SQVTM, ANQGSEA. For the CDR3, the DNA is TGCATCGTTCCTATGGACAGGGCCATACCCTTTCTTATAGCCAAAAACATTCAGTACTTC. Its protein is CIVPMDRAIPFLIAKNIQYF.

J is TRBJ1-3 and V is TRBV10-3; D is uncertain. V was pared by 5 bases and J by 4 bases, with 9 bases between. The CDR3 runs to 13 residues. CDR1 is ENHRY and CDR2 is SYGVKD in the germline V gene. CDR3 nucleotides: TGTGCCATCAGTCCGAACCTAGGAAACACCATATATTTT. Translated: CAISPNLGNTIYF.

The chain uses TRBV5-1 and TRBJ2-2, with 12 positions matching TRBD2. CDR3 length equals 17 residues. The junction had 11 bases not matched to a gene; V was cut back by 4 bases and J by 7 bases. The germline V gene has CDR1 SGHRS and CDR2 YFSETQ. The CDR3 protein is CASSQGETSGRGGELFF. The CDR3 DNA is TGCGCCAGCAGCCAAGGGGAGACTAGCGGGAGAGGCGGGGAGCTGTTTTTT.

The rearrangement links TRBV18 to TRBJ1-3; 7 bases are shared with TRBD1. V lost 4 bases, J lost 0 bases, and 9 bases stayed unmatched. The CDR3 consists of 17 residues. Germline loops: CDR1 KGHSH, CDR2 LQKENI. The DNA for the CDR3 is TGTGCCAGCTCACGGGACAGCTCGTCGTACTCTGGAAACACCATATATTTT. It specifies CASSRDSSSYSGNTIYF. Together with reference TRBV18 and TRBJ1-3, the CDR3 gives the full variable domain: NAGVMQNPRHLVRRRGQEARLRCSPMKGHSHVYWYRQLPEEGLKFMVYLQKENIIDESGMPKERFSAEFPKEGPSILRIQQVVRGDSAAYFCASSRDSSSYSGNTIYFGEGSWLTVV.